The 6 T cell receptor beta chains presented below share a single source sample, sequenced in a study of T-cell reconstitution after alpha-beta-depleted transplantation in children. For TCRbeta, the library was prepared with unique molecular identifiers. Each CDR3 protein is one row after TCRdb ran MiXCR on the PCR reads. The sample lists more than 40,000 distinct CDR3 sequences; under 60% were seen once. The sequencing used peripheral blood, collected before TCRalphabeta/CD19-depleted stem cell transplant. The source of these receptors is a boy in the first two years of life with SCID, due to receive a stem cell transplant.

This clonotype was seen more than once but under ten times. The chain recombines TRBV4-2 with TRBJ2-7; 7 bases map to TRBD1. V trimming: 1 base; J trimming: 4 bases; junction bases outside the gene matches: 10. The CDR3 has 16 amino acids. Germline V lookup: CDR1 LGHNA, CDR2 YNFKEQ. DNA of the CDR3: TGTGCCAGCAGCCAAGGCCAGGGACAGACAGAATACGAGCAGTACTTC. Its translation is CASSQGQGQTEYEQYF.

In this sample, this clonotype turned up a few times. The V gene is TRBV27, the J gene TRBJ2-3, with 11 bases identical to TRBD2. Per the germline V gene, CDR1 is MNHEY and CDR2 is SMNVEV (reference sequence). The CDR3 runs 18 residues. Unmatched junction bases numbered 11, after V lost 0 bases and J lost 6 bases. The CDR3 coding sequence is TGTGCCAGCAGTTTATCCCCTCCGACTAGCGGGGTGGGGGATACGCAGTATTTT. Protein sequence: CASSLSPPTSGVGDTQYF.

The rearrangement uses TRBV20-1 and TRBJ1-2; 11 nucleotides match TRBD1. After removal of 2 bases from V and 6 bases from J, the junction contained 8 bases not matched to a gene. CDR3 size: 15 residues. CDR1 is DFQATT, CDR2 SNEGSKA, per germline (reference sequence). The DNA for the CDR3 is TGCAGTGCTAGACCGCGGGACAGGGGGTCTCATGGCTACACCTTC. It translates to CSARPRDRGSHGYTF.

This clonotype appeared a single time. V gene TRBV5-6 combines with J gene TRBJ2-5; D possibly corresponds to TRBD1 (6 bases). The CDR3 totals 14 residues. Germline values: CDR1 SGHDT, CDR2 YYEEEE. The V end lost 2 bases, the J end lost 5 bases, and 13 bases lay between the germline ends. The chain's CDR3 is CASSFTGRWETQYF. The CDR3 bases are TGTGCCAGCAGCTTTACAGGGCGGTGGGAGACCCAGTACTTC.

This chain connects TRBV20-1 to TRBJ2-6; D is unclear. The germline V gene has CDR1 DFQATT and CDR2 SNEGSKA (reference sequence). The CDR3 has 16 residues. The V end was cut by 6 bases, the J end by 2 bases, with 17 bases between. The CDR3 is CSAPIRAGAGANVLTF. The DNA for the CDR3 is TGCAGTGCCCCAATAAGGGCAGGCGCTGGGGCCAACGTCCTGACTTTC.

In this sample, this clonotype turned up once. The chain is built from TRBV5-1 and TRBJ2-2, with D hard to call. Trimming removed 0 bases at V and 0 bases at J, with 6 bases between. Per germline, CDR1 SGHRS and CDR2 YFSETQ. CDR3 length: 15 residues. The CDR3 sequence: CASSLDSANTGELFF. CDR3 bases: TGCGCCAGCAGCTTGGACAGCGCGAACACCGGGGAGCTGTTTTTT. Based on the CDR3 plus reference TRBV5-1 and TRBJ2-2, the full variable domain is KAGVTQTPRYLIKTRGQQVTLSCSPISGHRSVSWYQQTPGQGLQFLFEYFSETQRNKGNFPGRFSGRQFSNSRSEMNVSTLELGDSALYLCASSLDSANTGELFFGEGSRLTVL.